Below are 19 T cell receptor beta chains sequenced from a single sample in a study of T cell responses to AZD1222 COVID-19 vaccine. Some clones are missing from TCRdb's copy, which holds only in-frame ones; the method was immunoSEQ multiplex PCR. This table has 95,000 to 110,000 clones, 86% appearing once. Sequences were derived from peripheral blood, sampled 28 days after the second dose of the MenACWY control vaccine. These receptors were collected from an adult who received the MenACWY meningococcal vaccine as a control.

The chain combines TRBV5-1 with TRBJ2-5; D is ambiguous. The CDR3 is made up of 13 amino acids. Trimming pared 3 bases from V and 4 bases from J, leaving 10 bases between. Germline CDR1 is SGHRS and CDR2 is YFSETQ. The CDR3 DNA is TGCGCCAGCAGCTCCGGGTCCACAGAGACCCAGTACTTC. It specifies CASSSGSTETQYF.

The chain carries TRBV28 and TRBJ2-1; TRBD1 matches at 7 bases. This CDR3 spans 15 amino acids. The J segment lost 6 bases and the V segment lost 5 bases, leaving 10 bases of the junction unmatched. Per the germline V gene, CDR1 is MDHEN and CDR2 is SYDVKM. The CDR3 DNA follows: TGTGCCAGCAGTCACATTGTCACAGGGGCCAATGAGCAGTTCTTC. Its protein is CASSHIVTGANEQFF.

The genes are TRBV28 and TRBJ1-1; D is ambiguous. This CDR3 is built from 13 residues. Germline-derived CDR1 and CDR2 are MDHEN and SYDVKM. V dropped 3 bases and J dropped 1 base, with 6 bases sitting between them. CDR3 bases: TGTGCCAGCAGTTTTTTGAGGAACACTGAAGCTTTCTTT. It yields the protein CASSFLRNTEAFF. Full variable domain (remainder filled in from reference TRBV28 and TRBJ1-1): DVKVTQSSRYLVKRTGEKVFLECVQDMDHENMFWYRQDPGLGLRLIYFSYDVKMKEKGDIPEGYSVSREKKERFSLILESASTNQTSMYLCASSFLRNTEAFFGQGTRLTVV.

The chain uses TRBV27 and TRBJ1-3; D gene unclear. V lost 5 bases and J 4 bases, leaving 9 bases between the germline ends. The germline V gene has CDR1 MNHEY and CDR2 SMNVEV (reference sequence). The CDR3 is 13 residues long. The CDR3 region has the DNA TGTGCCAGCAGTATGGACTGGGGAAACACCATATATTTT. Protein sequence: CASSMDWGNTIYF.

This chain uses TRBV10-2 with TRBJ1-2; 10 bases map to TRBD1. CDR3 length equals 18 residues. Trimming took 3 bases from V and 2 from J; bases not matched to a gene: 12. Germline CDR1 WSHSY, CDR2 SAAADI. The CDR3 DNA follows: TGCGCCAGCAGTGACGTCGGCCTGGGACAGGGGTCAAACTATGGCTACACCTTC. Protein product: CASSDVGLGQGSNYGYTF.

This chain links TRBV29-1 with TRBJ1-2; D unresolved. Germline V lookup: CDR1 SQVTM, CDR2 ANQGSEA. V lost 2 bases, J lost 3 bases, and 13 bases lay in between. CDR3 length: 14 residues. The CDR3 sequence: CSVEKIGVDYGYTF. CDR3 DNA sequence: TGCAGCGTTGAAAAGATCGGTGTTGACTATGGCTACACCTTC.

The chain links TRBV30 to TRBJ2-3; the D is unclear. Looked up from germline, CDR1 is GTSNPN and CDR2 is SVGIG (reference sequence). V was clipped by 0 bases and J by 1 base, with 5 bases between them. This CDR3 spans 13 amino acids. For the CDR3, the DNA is TGTGCCTGGAGTGTACGGGGCACAGATACGCAGTATTTT. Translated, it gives CAWSVRGTDTQYF.

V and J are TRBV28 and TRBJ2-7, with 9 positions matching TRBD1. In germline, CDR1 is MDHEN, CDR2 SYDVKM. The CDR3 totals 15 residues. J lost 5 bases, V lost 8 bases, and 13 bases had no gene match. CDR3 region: CASGKTGTGSHEQYF. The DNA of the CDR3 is TGTGCCAGCGGGAAAACCGGGACAGGGTCCCACGAGCAGTACTTC.

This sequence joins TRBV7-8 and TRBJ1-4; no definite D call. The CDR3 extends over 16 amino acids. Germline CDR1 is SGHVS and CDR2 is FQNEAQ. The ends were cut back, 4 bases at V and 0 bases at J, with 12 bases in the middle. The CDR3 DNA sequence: TGTGCCAGCAGCTCATTCCGGGGATCAACTAATGAAAAACTGTTTTTT. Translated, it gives CASSSFRGSTNEKLFF.

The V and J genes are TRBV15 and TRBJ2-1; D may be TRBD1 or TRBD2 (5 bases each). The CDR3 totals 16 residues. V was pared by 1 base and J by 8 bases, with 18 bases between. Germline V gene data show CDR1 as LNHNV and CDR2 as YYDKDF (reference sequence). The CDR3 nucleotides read TGTGCCACCAGCAGAGTGGGGACGAGCGTGTCTTATGAGCAGTTCTTC. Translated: CATSRVGTSVSYEQFF.

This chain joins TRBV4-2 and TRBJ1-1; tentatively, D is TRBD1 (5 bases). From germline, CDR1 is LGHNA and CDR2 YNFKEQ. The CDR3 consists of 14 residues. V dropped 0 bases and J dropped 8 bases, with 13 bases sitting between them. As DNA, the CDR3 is TGTGCCAGCAGCCAAGAAATTGGGGCCAACGAAGCTTTCTTT. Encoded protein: CASSQEIGANEAFF.

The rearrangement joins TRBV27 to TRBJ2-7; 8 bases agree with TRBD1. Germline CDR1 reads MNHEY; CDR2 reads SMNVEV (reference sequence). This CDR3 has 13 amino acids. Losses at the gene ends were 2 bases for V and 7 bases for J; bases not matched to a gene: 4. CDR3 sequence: CASSLQGAWEQYF. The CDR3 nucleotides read TGTGCCAGCAGTTTACAGGGGGCGTGGGAGCAGTACTTC.

Written as DNA, the CDR3 is TGTGCCAGTAGTATAACGGACAGCCTGAATGAAGCTTTCTTT. It is translated as CASSITDSLNEAFF. The genes are TRBV19 and TRBJ1-1; D may be TRBD1 (6 bases). Germline-derived CDR1 and CDR2 are LNHDA and SQIVND (reference sequence). This CDR3 is 14 amino acids long. V gave up 2 bases and J gave up 7 bases, with 14 bases separating them.

The CDR3 DNA sequence: TGTGCCAGCAGCGCAGCGGGGGTGAGGGGCGACACCGGGGAGCTGTTTTTT. Protein product: CASSAAGVRGDTGELFF. The V and J genes are TRBV11-2 and TRBJ2-2, with 8 positions matching TRBD2. Germline CDR1 is SGHAT and CDR2 is FQNNGV. V gave up 5 bases and J gave up 3 bases; unmatched junction bases: 11. This CDR3 contains 17 residues.

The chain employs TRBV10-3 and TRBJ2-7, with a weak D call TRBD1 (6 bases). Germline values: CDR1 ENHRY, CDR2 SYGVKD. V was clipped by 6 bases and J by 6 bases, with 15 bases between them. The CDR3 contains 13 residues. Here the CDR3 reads CAISTQGPGEQYF. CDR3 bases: TGTGCCATCAGCACCCAGGGGCCGGGCGAGCAGTACTTC.

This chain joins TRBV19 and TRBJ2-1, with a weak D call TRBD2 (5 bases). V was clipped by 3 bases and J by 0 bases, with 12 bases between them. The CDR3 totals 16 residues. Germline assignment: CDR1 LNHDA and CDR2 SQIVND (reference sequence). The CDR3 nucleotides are TGTGCCAGTAGTATCCTCAGCGGAAGCTCCTACAATGAGCAGTTCTTC. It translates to CASSILSGSSYNEQFF.

CDR3 nucleotides: TGTGCCAGCTCAACTGGCCGGGCAGGGCCTGGCTACACCTTC. Amino acid sequence: CASSTGRAGPGYTF. The rearrangement uses TRBV18 and TRBJ1-2; maybe TRBD1 (5 bases). Germline V lookup: CDR1 KGHSH, CDR2 LQKENI. CDR3 length equals 14 residues. Trimming pared 5 bases from V and 7 bases from J, leaving 17 bases between.

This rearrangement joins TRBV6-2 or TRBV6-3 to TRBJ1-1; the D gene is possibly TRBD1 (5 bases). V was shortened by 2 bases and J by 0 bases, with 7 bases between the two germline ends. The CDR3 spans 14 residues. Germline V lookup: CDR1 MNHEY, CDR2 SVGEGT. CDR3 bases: TGTGCCAGCAGTTACGTGGGACTGAACACTGAAGCTTTCTTT. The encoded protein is CASSYVGLNTEAFF.

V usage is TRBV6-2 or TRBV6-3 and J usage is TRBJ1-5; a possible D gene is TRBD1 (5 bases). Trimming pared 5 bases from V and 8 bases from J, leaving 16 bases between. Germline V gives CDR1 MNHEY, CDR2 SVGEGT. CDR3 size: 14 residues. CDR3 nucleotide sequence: TGTGCCAGCAGTCTAAGGGGACCCCCAGAGCCCCAGCATTTT. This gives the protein CASSLRGPPEPQHF.